Listed here are 10 T cell receptor beta chains from one sample, sequenced in a study of cytomegalovirus exposure and HLA in healthy donors. PCR primers comprised 60 Vbeta and 13 Jbeta primers. Some clones are missing from TCRdb's copy, which holds only in-frame ones; the method was immunoSEQ multiplex PCR. The data show under 150,000 clones, around 79% seen once. The sample taken for sequencing was PBMCs. The receptors here all came from a male donor in good health and CMV-seronegative.

This rearrangement joins TRBV5-4 to TRBJ2-5; D is undetermined. Germline CDR1 is SGHNT and CDR2 is YYREEE (reference sequence). Trimming cost V 4 bases and J 3 bases, with 4 bases left between them. CDR3 length: 11 amino acids. This chain's CDR3 is CASSHEETQYF. The CDR3 DNA follows: TGTGCCAGCAGCCATGAAGAGACCCAGTACTTC.

In its sample, this clone was seen once. V gene TRBV29-1 combines with J gene TRBJ1-2; D not certain. Germline V lookup: CDR1 SQVTM, CDR2 ANQGSEA. V shed 6 bases and J shed 5 bases, with 10 bases lying between them. The CDR3 length is 11 residues. The CDR3 DNA is TGCAGCGTCGAATTAGATTATGGCTACACCTTC. Amino acid sequence: CSVELDYGYTF.

This clone was found once. CDR3 in amino acids: CASSVQTGANYGYTF. As DNA, the CDR3 is TGTGCCAGCAGCGTTCAGACAGGGGCAAACTATGGCTACACCTTC. This sequence joins TRBV9 and TRBJ1-2; 8 positions agree with TRBD1. V lost 2 bases and J lost 2; bases outside the gene matches: 5. The CDR3 totals 15 residues. CDR1 is SGDLS and CDR2 is YYNGEE in the germline V gene.

The chain uses TRBV6-5 and TRBJ2-7; TRBD1 aligns across 7 bases. Trimming at V came to 4 bases and at J to 6 bases, leaving 15 bases not matched to a gene. The CDR3 sequence is 16 residues long. Germline CDR1 MNHEY, CDR2 SVGAGI. The DNA for the CDR3 is TGTGCCAGCAGTTTACCTCCGGGGACAGTGGATCGCGAGCAGTACTTC. This sequence encodes CASSLPPGTVDREQYF.

The chain combines TRBV5-4 with TRBJ1-1; D unclear. Germline V gene lookup returns CDR1 SGHNT and CDR2 YYREEE (reference sequence). With 0 bases removed from V and 4 bases from J, the gap between germline ends came to 19 bases. The CDR3 totals 17 residues. CDR3 loop: CASSLERGRRIGTEAFF. CDR3 sequence (DNA): TGTGCCAGCAGCTTGGAACGGGGTCGGAGGATTGGCACTGAAGCTTTCTTT.

Comments on this clone: The sample holds other DNA sequences that translate to the same CDR3. The CDR3 loop is CASSYGGGYGYTF. CDR3 in DNA: TGTGCCAGCAGTTACGGCGGTGGATATGGCTACACCTTC. This chain connects TRBV6-5 to TRBJ1-2; D gene uncertain. With 2 bases removed from V and 5 bases from J, the gap between germline ends came to 9 bases. CDR1 MNHEY and CDR2 SVGAGI come from the germline V gene. There are 13 residues in the CDR3.

The chain couples TRBV29-1 to TRBJ1-2; 8 bases align to TRBD1. Per the germline V gene, CDR1 is SQVTM and CDR2 is ANQGSEA. The CDR3 loop spans 13 amino acids. V shed 5 bases and J 2 bases; nucleotides not matched to a gene: 4. CDR3 loop: CSVLTGENYGYTF. The CDR3 DNA reads TGCAGCGTTCTGACAGGGGAAAACTATGGCTACACCTTC.

The genes are TRBV19 and TRBJ1-1, with 8 bases identical to TRBD1. The CDR3 totals 14 residues. Germline V gene sequence: CDR1 LNHDA, CDR2 SQIVND (reference sequence). J lost 3 bases, V lost 5 bases, and 5 bases had no gene match. The DNA for the CDR3 is TGTGCCAGTAGTGTGAGGACAGGGTACACTGAAGCTTTCTTT. It codes for CASSVRTGYTEAFF.

This chain links TRBV7-9 with TRBJ1-2, with unresolved D. The V and J ends lost 5 bases and 4 bases respectively, with 8 bases between them. The CDR3 totals 12 residues. The germline V gene encodes CDR1 SEHNR and CDR2 FQNEAQ (reference sequence). CDR3 in amino acids: CASSLTTYGYTF. The CDR3, as DNA: TGTGCCAGCAGCCTGACTACCTATGGCTACACCTTC.

A few counts support this clone. J is TRBJ2-2 and V is TRBV19, with D possibly TRBD2 on 6 matching bases. The CDR3 runs 14 residues. V lost 9 bases and J 5 bases, leaving 16 bases between the germline ends. Germline V gives CDR1 LNHDA, CDR2 SQIVND (reference sequence). The CDR3 nucleotides read TGTGCCAGCCACACCACGGGGGAAACCGGGGAGCTGTTTTTT. Amino acids: CASHTTGETGELFF.